These 14 T cell receptor beta chains were all obtained from the same sample, sequenced in a study of tumor-infiltrating lymphocytes in oesophageal squamous cell carcinoma. TCRdb re-analysed the PCR reads in MiXCR, keeping a single row per CDR3 protein. The sample has around 12,000 distinct CDR3 sequences; around 50% are singletons. Sequencing used esophageal tumor tissue. The source is a female donor with esophageal squamous cell carcinoma.

This chain connects TRBV7-4 to TRBJ2-7; TRBD2 aligns across 8 bases. The DNA matches TRBJ2-5 better at its end, which makes the J call doubtful. The CDR3 is 16 amino acids. Germline loops: CDR1 SGHVT, CDR2 SQSDAQ. CDR3 nucleotide sequence: TGTGCCAGCAGCTTAGCGAGCGGGAGCGGAGGGGGGACCCAGTACTTC. Protein sequence: CASSLASGSGGGTQYF.

In this sample, this clonotype turned up a few times. A much larger clonotype is one base distant, so this may be a read error. The CDR3 region has the DNA TGCGCCAGCACCCCGGGACAGGGCCGGGTCTTCTACAATGAGCAGTACTTC. Translated, it gives CASTPGQGRVFYNEQYF. The rearrangement joins TRBV5-1 to TRBJ2-1; 9 bases align to TRBD1. TRBJ2-7 explains the end of the DNA better; the J call may be wrong. This CDR3 contains 17 residues. The germline CDR1 and CDR2 sequences are SGHRS and YFSETQ.

The chain is built from TRBV7-6 and TRBJ2-3, with D perhaps TRBD2 (7 bases). In germline, CDR1 is SGHVS, CDR2 FNYEAQ. V lost 5 bases to trimming and J lost 4 bases, with 16 bases between them. The CDR3 consists of 15 residues. The DNA of the CDR3 is TGTGCCAGCAGCGGGAGGAGGGGGGGCCCAGATACGCAGTATTTT. Translating gives CASSGRRGGPDTQYF.

This clonotype appeared once. The V and J genes are TRBV6-1 and TRBJ2-3, with D possibly matching TRBD2 (5 bases). The germline CDR1 and CDR2 sequences are MNHNS and SASEGT. This CDR3 region has 16 residues. V gave up 6 bases and J gave up 5 bases, with 21 bases separating them. The CDR3 nucleotides are TGTGCCAGCAGACCTTACCCTAGCAGAGTGGGAGATACGCAGTATTTT. Translated, it gives CASRPYPSRVGDTQYF.

Many counts were recorded for this clonotype. The genes are TRBV7-3 and TRBJ2-5, with D possibly being TRBD1 or TRBD2 (5 bases each). Trimming cost V 3 bases and J 4 bases, with 9 bases left between them. Germline V lookup: CDR1 SGHTA, CDR2 FQGTGA. The CDR3 length is 13 residues. The CDR3 DNA sequence: TGTGCCAGCAGCTTCACTGGGGGAGAGACCCAGTACTTC. Protein product: CASSFTGGETQYF. The whole variable domain, filled in from reference TRBV7-3 and TRBJ2-5, reads GAGVSQTPSNKVTEKGKYVELRCDPISGHTALYWYRQSLGQGPEFLIYFQGTGAADDSGLPNDRFFAVRPEGSVSTLKIQRTERGDSAVYLCASSFTGGETQYFGPGTRLLVL.

This chain uses TRBV7-6 with TRBJ2-3; 9 bases match TRBD1. Germline CDR1 SGHVS, CDR2 FNYEAQ. The CDR3 spans 14 residues. The V and J ends lost 8 bases and 2 bases, in that order; junction bases with no gene match: 5. The CDR3 nucleotides are TGTGCCAGCTCACAGGGGGCCACCACAGATACGCAGTATTTT. It translates to CASSQGATTDTQYF.

To note about this clonotype: The missing conserved phenylalanine or tryptophan at the end of this CDR3 makes a read error likely. The limits of the CDR3 on the DNA are not certain, so only TCRdb's listed CDR3 is given. The chain employs TRBV7-2 and TRBJ2-5; the table's D call, TRBD2, has no DNA check behind it. The CDR3 totals 17 residues, both ends included. Germline CDR1 reads SGHTA; CDR2 reads FQGNSA. CDR3 sequence: CASSLGSGAYYEQYFGS.

In the case of this clonotype: Likely a read error: the CDR3 ends without its conserved phenylalanine or tryptophan. The limits of the CDR3 on the DNA are not certain, so only TCRdb's listed CDR3 is given. The chain employs TRBV6-1 and TRBJ2-3; the table's D gene call, TRBD1, was not cross checked with the DNA. Inclusive of both ends, the CDR3 amounts to 14 amino acids. The V gene's germline CDR1 is MNHNS and CDR2 SASEGT. CDR3 loop: CASSQRGETQYFGP.

This clonotype has a count of ten or more. V usage is TRBV13 and J usage is TRBJ2-3, with a tentative D call TRBD2 (6 bases). CDR3 size: 14 residues. Germline V CDR1 and CDR2: PRHDT, FYEKMQ (reference sequence). The V and J ends lost 5 bases and 5 bases respectively, with 14 bases between them. CDR3: CASSTGSFGDTQYF. Here the CDR3 DNA reads TGTGCCAGCAGCACCGGGAGTTTTGGAGATACGCAGTATTTT.

About this clonotype: A read error may produce the germline difference seen at one junction end. The chain is built from TRBV7-6 and TRBJ2-5; the D is unclear. CDR1 and CDR2 (germline): SGHVS, FNYEAQ. The CDR3 length is 12 residues. Here the CDR3 DNA reads TGTGCCAGCAGCTTGACGGATTCACCCCTGCACTTC. Translating it yields CASSLTDSPLHF. Together with reference TRBV7-6 and TRBJ2-5, the CDR3 gives the full variable domain: GAGVSQSPRYKVTKRGQDVALRCDPISGHVSLYWYRQALGQGPEFLTYFNYEAQQDKSGLPNDRFSAERPEGSISTLTIQRTEQRDSAMYRCASSLTDSPLHFGPGTRLLVL.

The chain employs TRBV7-2 and TRBJ1-2; no clear D gene. Trimming removed 7 bases from V and 5 bases from J, with 14 bases in between. The germline gives CDR1 SGHTA, CDR2 FQGNSA. The CDR3 has 13 residues. CDR3 DNA sequence: TGTGCCAGCACCCCGGAAGCCCTTTATGGCTACACCTTC. This sequence encodes CASTPEALYGYTF.

The V and J genes are TRBV7-9 and TRBJ1-3; D gene uncertain. Trimming took off 2 bases at V and 3 bases at J, with 14 bases between the two ends. The CDR3 contains 16 residues. CDR1 and CDR2 (germline): SEHNR, FQNEAQ (reference sequence). The CDR3 coding sequence is TGTGCCAGCAGCTTAAATCTAGGGCAGTTTGGAAACACCATATATTTT. This sequence encodes CASSLNLGQFGNTIYF.

About this clonotype: Lacking the conserved final phenylalanine or tryptophan, this CDR3 likely reflects a read error. Because the CDR3's place on the DNA is in doubt, the DNA is left out and the CDR3 is given as listed by TCRdb. This chain uses TRBV7-4 with TRBJ2-3; the D call in the table, TRBD1, was not verified against the DNA. The CDR3 is 9 amino acids long, termini counted. CDR1 is SGHVT, CDR2 SQSDAQ, per germline. CDR3 loop: CASSLGPGP.

Worth noting for this clonotype: One base away lies a much larger clone, so this may be a sequencing read error. The chain carries TRBV7-2 and TRBJ2-4; D could derive from TRBD1 or TRBD2 (5 bases each). The tail of the sequence fits TRBJ2-1 better, so the J call may be wrong. Per germline, CDR1 SGHTA and CDR2 FQGNSA. This CDR3 is built from 13 residues. The CDR3 nucleotides read TGTGCCAGCAGCCATACGTGGGGGAATAAGCAGTTCTTC. It codes for CASSHTWGNKQFF.